The 18 T cell receptor beta chains in this list originate from one sample, sequenced in a study of blood T cells in healthy people across ages. Using a J-beta primer mix together with a sample-barcoded 5' primer, a second PCR was run for about 7 to 12 cycles. Each CDR3 protein gets one entry after TCRdb re-called the 5' RACE reads with MiXCR. This table holds 600,000 to 1,000,000 distinct CDR3 sequences, nearly 60% found once. The sample comprised blood. Receptors originate from a man aged 25 to 40 in good health.

The rearrangement uses TRBV10-3 and TRBJ2-2; D assignment may be TRBD1 or TRBD2 (6 bases each). Trimming removed 4 bases at V and 2 bases at J, with 11 bases between. Germline lookup yields CDR1 ENHRY and CDR2 SYGVKD. This CDR3 is built from 15 residues. The CDR3 spells CAISASGANTGELFF. DNA for the CDR3: TGTGCCATCAGTGCTTCGGGGGCTAACACCGGGGAGCTGTTTTTT.

J is TRBJ1-1 and V is TRBV7-9; D remains unclear. CDR1 is SEHNR, CDR2 FQNEAQ, per germline (reference sequence). V lost 5 bases to trimming and J lost 4 bases, with 17 bases between them. The CDR3 length is 15 residues. CDR3 sequence reads: CASSPTLPAGTEAFF. The CDR3 DNA follows: TGTGCCAGCAGCCCAACCCTGCCCGCTGGCACTGAAGCTTTCTTT.

The chain has TRBV20-1 and TRBJ2-7; 7 positions match TRBD1. The CDR3 extends over 19 amino acids. J lost 0 bases, V lost 0 bases, and 17 bases had no gene match. Looked up from germline, CDR1 is DFQATT and CDR2 is SNEGSKA (reference sequence). The CDR3 sequence: CSARDRSRSWDSVSYEQYF. Here the CDR3 DNA reads TGCAGTGCTAGAGATCGTTCGCGGTCGTGGGACAGCGTCTCCTACGAGCAGTACTTC.

This clonotype has a handful of counts. The V call is TRBV7-2, the J call TRBJ2-3, with D unclear. With 3 bases removed from V and 6 bases from J, the gap between germline ends came to 10 bases. This CDR3 has 13 residues. The germline CDR1 and CDR2 sequences are SGHTA and FQGNSA. The CDR3: CASSFYKRDTQYF. In DNA form, the CDR3 reads TGTGCCAGCAGCTTTTACAAGCGCGATACGCAGTATTTT.

The chain uses TRBV25-1 and TRBJ2-7; 7 bases line up with TRBD1. The ends lost 6 bases at V and 1 base at J; junction bases unmatched: 12. Germline V gives CDR1 MGHDK, CDR2 SYGVNS. This CDR3 has 16 residues. CDR3 sequence: CASRGDSLNFSYEQYF. The DNA of the CDR3 is TGTGCCAGCAGGGGGGACAGCCTAAACTTTTCCTACGAGCAGTACTTC.

V usage is TRBV3-1 and J usage is TRBJ1-2, with a tentative D call TRBD1 (6 bases). Between the trimmed V and J ends, which lost 1 base and 5 bases, there was a span of 11 bases. The CDR3 covers 14 residues. Germline V gene lookup returns CDR1 LGHDT and CDR2 YNNKEL (reference sequence). The CDR3 DNA reads TGTGCCAGCAGCCAAGGACAGGAGTTTTATGGCTACACCTTC. Translating gives CASSQGQEFYGYTF.

A few counts support this clonotype. This chain uses TRBV29-1 with TRBJ2-7; unclear D gene. The J call may be incorrect, as the DNA end agrees better with TRBJ2-5. CDR1 and CDR2 (germline): SQVTM, ANQGSEA. The CDR3 has 15 amino acids. The CDR3 coding sequence is TGCAGCGTTGAAGATTTGATTCGTCGGAGTGAGACCCAGTACTTC. Its translation: CSVEDLIRRSETQYF.

This chain uses TRBV7-6 with TRBJ2-4, with 7 bases lining up with TRBD2. The DNA matches TRBJ2-7 better at its end, which makes the J call doubtful. The CDR3 extends over 14 amino acids. Germline CDR1 reads SGHVS; CDR2 reads FNYEAQ. CDR3 in DNA: TGTGCCAGTTGCGAAGCGGGAAACGCCTACGAGCAGTACTTC. Its protein is CASCEAGNAYEQYF.

A remark on this clonotype: One end of the junction is discordant with germline, which a read error may explain. CDR3 loop: CTSSPRGPANYGYTF. As DNA, the CDR3 is TGTACCAGCAGCCCCAGGGGGCCAGCTAACTATGGCTACACCTTC. The chain couples TRBV27 to TRBJ1-2, with 8 bases that match TRBD1. Germline lookup yields CDR1 MNHEY and CDR2 SMNVEV (reference sequence). CDR3 length equals 15 residues.

The chain recombines TRBV5-1 with TRBJ1-1; TRBD1 might be the D (6 bases). Trimming pared 3 bases from V and 1 base from J, leaving 19 bases between. The CDR3 totals 17 residues. From germline, CDR1 is SGHRS and CDR2 YFSETQ. CDR3 sequence reads: CASSSYTDRSSNTEAFF. The CDR3 DNA is TGCGCCAGCAGCTCCTATACCGACAGGAGCTCGAACACTGAAGCTTTCTTT. The entire variable domain, with the rest obtained from reference TRBV5-1 and TRBJ1-1, is as follows: KAGVTQTPRYLIKTRGQQVTLSCSPISGHRSVSWYQQTPGQGLQFLFEYFSETQRNKGNFPGRFSGRQFSNSRSEMNVSTLELGDSALYLCASSSYTDRSSNTEAFFGQGTRLTVV.

A few counts support this clonotype. This rearrangement joins TRBV20-1 to TRBJ2-7; TRBD1 agrees at 7 bases. Germline V lookup: CDR1 DFQATT, CDR2 SNEGSKA (reference sequence). With 5 bases clipped from V and 4 bases from J, the junction kept 11 bases outside the gene matches. The CDR3 runs 14 residues. CDR3: CSAWDRASVYEQYF. CDR3 coding DNA: TGCAGTGCTTGGGACAGAGCTAGTGTATACGAGCAGTACTTC.

The rearrangement joins TRBV5-6 to TRBJ2-1, with D possibly matching TRBD2 (5 bases). The J call is uncertain, as TRBJ2-7 better fits the DNA end. CDR1 and CDR2 from the germline V gene are SGHDT and YYEEEE. The length of the CDR3 is 15 residues. CDR3 nucleotide sequence: TGTGCCAGCAGCCACTTCGGGAACTCCTACAATGAGCAGTACTTC. This translates into CASSHFGNSYNEQYF.

V and J are TRBV27 and TRBJ2-1; D is undetermined. CDR1 is MNHEY and CDR2 is SMNVEV in the germline V gene (reference sequence). With 6 bases removed from V and 0 bases from J, the gap between germline ends came to 18 bases. The CDR3 spans 17 residues. The CDR3 loop is CASSQTTPARSYNEQFF. The DNA of the CDR3 is TGTGCCAGCAGCCAGACGACGCCGGCTCGCTCCTACAATGAGCAGTTCTTC.

The chain links TRBV4-1 to TRBJ2-4, with 9 bases that match TRBD1. J lost 6 bases, V lost 0 bases, and 9 bases had no gene match. The length of the CDR3 is 17 residues. The V gene's germline CDR1 is MGHRA and CDR2 YSYEKL. The CDR3 bases are TGCGCCAGCAGCCAAGAAGACAGGGGGTTTGAAGGAAACATTCAGTACTTC. Residues: CASSQEDRGFEGNIQYF.

This sequence joins TRBV10-3 and TRBJ2-5, with TRBD1 as a possible D gene (6 bases). With 6 bases removed from V and 2 bases from J, the gap between germline ends came to 10 bases. The CDR3 length is 13 residues. The germline gives CDR1 ENHRY, CDR2 SYGVKD. The CDR3 here is CAIRDGQQETQYF. The CDR3 nucleotides are TGTGCCATCAGGGATGGACAGCAAGAGACCCAGTACTTC.

This clonotype has only a few counts. This sequence joins TRBV11-2 and TRBJ2-5, with 7 bases aligning to TRBD2. The CDR3 is 15 amino acids. Looked up from germline, CDR1 is SGHAT and CDR2 is FQNNGV. After removal of 2 bases from V and 5 bases from J, the junction contained 8 bases not matched to a gene. CDR3 loop: CASSLLPGGWETQYF. The CDR3 coding sequence is TGTGCCAGCAGCTTACTCCCCGGGGGGTGGGAGACCCAGTACTTC.

This rearrangement joins TRBV4-1 to TRBJ1-2, with a tentative D call TRBD1 (5 bases). The V end was cut by 1 base, the J end by 6 bases, with 12 bases between. The length of the CDR3 is 14 residues. Germline CDR1 and CDR2: MGHRA and YSYEKL. CDR3: CASSQGWGSDGYTF. The CDR3 nucleotides read TGCGCCAGCAGCCAAGGTTGGGGGTCTGATGGCTACACCTTC.

The chain recombines TRBV5-1 with TRBJ1-1; 10 bases map to TRBD1. CDR3 length: 15 residues. V gave up 0 bases and J gave up 11 bases; unmatched junction bases: 10. Germline V gene data show CDR1 as SGHRS and CDR2 as YFSETQ. The CDR3 DNA sequence: TGCGCCAGCAGCTTGGAGGTATCCGGGACAGGGGTGGCTTTCTTT. This sequence encodes CASSLEVSGTGVAFF.